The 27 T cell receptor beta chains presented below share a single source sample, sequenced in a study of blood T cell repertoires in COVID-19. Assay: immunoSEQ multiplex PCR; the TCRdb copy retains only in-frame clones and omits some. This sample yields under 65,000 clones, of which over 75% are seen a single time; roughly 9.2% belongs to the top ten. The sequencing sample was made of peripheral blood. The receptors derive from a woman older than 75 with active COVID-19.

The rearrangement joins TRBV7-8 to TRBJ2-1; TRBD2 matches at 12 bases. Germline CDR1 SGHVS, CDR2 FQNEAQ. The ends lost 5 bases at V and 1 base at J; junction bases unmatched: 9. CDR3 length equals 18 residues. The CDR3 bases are TGTGCCAGCAGCACGGCTAGCGGGGGGGCCCTATCCTACAATGAGCAGTTCTTC. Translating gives CASSTASGGALSYNEQFF.

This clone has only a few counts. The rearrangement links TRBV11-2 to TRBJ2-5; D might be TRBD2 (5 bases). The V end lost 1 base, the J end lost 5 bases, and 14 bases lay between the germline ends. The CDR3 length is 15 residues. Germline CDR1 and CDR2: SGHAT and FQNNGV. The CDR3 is CASSLAGNAVETQYF. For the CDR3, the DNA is TGTGCCAGCAGCTTAGCCGGGAACGCCGTGGAGACCCAGTACTTC.

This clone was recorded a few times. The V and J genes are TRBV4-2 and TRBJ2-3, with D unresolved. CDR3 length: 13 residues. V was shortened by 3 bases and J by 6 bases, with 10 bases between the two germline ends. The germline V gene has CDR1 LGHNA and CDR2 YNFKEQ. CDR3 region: CASSHVTADTQYF. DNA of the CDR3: TGTGCCAGCAGCCATGTTACCGCGGATACGCAGTATTTT.

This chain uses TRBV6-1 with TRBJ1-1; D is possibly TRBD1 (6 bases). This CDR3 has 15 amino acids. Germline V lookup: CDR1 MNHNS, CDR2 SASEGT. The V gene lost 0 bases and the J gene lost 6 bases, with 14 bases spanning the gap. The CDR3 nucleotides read TGTGCCAGCAGTGAAGCGTGGGGGCTGATAGCTGAAGCTTTCTTT. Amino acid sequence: CASSEAWGLIAEAFF.

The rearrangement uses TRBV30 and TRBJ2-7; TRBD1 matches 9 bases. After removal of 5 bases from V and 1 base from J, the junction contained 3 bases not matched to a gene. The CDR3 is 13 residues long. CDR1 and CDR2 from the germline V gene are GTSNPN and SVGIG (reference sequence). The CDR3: CAWAGQGSYEQYF. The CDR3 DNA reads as TGTGCCTGGGCGGGACAGGGATCCTACGAGCAGTACTTC.

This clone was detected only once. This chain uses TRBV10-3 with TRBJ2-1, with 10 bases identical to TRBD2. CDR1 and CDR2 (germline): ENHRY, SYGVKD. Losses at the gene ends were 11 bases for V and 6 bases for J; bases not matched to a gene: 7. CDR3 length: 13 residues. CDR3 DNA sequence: TGTGCCGCGGAAGCGGGGGGGCGCAATGAGCAGTTCTTC. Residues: CAAEAGGRNEQFF.

CDR3 bases: TGTGCCAGCACCCCCCGTGGGCAGGGCTATCAGCCCCAGCATTTT. The encoded protein is CASTPRGQGYQPQHF. This sequence joins TRBV6-2 or TRBV6-3 and TRBJ1-5, with D tentatively TRBD1 (5 bases). The length of the CDR3 is 15 residues. The V gene lost 7 bases and the J gene lost 5 bases, with 18 bases spanning the gap. CDR1 is MNHEY and CDR2 is SVGEGT in the germline V gene.

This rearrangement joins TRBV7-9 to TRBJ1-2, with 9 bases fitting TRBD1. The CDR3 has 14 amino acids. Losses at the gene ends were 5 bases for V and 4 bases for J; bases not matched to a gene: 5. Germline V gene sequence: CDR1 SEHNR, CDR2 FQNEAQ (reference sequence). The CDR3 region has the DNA TGTGCCAGCAGCCCCGGGACAGGGCTCTATGGCTACACCTTC. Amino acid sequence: CASSPGTGLYGYTF.

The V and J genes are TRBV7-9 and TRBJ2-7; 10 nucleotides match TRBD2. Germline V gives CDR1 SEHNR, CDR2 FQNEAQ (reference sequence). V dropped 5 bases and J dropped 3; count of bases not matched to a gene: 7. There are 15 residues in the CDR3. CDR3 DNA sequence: TGTGCCAGCAGCCCCCCGGCTAGCGGGAGCTACGAGCAGTACTTC. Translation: CASSPPASGSYEQYF. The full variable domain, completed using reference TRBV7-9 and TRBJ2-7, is DTGVSQNPRHKITKRGQNVTFRCDPISEHNRLYWYRQTLGQGPEFLTYFQNEAQLEKSRLLSDRFSAERPKGSFSTLEIQRTEQGDSAMYLCASSPPASGSYEQYFGPGTRLTVT.

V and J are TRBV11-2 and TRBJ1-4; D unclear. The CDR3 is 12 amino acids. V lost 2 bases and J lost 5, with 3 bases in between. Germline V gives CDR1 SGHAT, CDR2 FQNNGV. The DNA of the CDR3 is TGTGCCAGCAGCTTACCAAATGAAAAACTGTTTTTT. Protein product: CASSLPNEKLFF.

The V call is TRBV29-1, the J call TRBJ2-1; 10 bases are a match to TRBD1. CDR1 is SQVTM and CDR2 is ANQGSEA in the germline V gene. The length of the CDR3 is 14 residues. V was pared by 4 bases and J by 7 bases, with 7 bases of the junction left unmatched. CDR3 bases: TGCAGCGTTGTGGGACAGGGGAAATGGAATGAGCAGTTCTTC. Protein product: CSVVGQGKWNEQFF.

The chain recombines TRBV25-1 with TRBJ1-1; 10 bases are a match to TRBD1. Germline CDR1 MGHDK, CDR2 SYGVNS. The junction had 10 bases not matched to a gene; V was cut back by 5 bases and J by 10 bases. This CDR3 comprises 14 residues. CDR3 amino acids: CASSKGTGALRAFF. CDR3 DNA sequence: TGTGCCAGCAGTAAAGGGACAGGGGCGTTGAGAGCTTTCTTT. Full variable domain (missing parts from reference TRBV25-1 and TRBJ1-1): EADIYQTPRYLVIGTGKKITLECSQTMGHDKMYWYQQDPGMELHLIHYSYGVNSTEKGDLSSESTVSRIRTEHFPLTLESARPSHTSQYLCASSKGTGALRAFFGQGTRLTVV.

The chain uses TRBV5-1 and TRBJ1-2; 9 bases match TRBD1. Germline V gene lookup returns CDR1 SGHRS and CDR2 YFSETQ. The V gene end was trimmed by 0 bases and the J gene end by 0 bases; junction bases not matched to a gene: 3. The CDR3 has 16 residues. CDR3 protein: CASSLAWDRANYGYTF. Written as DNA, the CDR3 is TGCGCCAGCAGCTTGGCCTGGGACAGGGCTAACTATGGCTACACCTTC.

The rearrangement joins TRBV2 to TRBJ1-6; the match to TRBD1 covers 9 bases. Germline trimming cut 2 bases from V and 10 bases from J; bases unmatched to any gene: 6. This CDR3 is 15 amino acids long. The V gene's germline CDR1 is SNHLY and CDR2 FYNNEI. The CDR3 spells CASSESGQGGSPLHF. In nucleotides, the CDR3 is TGTGCCAGCAGTGAATCGGGACAGGGAGGGTCACCCCTCCACTTT.

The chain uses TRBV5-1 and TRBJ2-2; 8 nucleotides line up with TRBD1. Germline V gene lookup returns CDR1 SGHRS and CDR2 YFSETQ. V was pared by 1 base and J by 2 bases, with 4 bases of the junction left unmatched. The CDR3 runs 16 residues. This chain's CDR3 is CASSLSTGDNTGELFF. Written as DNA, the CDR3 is TGCGCCAGCAGCTTGTCGACAGGGGATAACACCGGGGAGCTGTTTTTT.

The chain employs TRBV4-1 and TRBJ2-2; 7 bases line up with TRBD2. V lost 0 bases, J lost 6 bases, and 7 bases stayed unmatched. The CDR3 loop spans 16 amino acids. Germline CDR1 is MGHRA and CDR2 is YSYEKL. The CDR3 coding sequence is TGCGCCAGCAGCCAAGAACCGCGGGGGTACTCCGGGGAGCTGTTTTTT. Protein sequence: CASSQEPRGYSGELFF.

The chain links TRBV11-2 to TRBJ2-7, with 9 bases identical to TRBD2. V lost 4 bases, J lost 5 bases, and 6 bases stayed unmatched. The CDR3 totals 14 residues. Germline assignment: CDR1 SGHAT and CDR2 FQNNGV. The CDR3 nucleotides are TGTGCCAGCAGCTCCCCGGGACTAGCTCACGAGCAGTACTTC. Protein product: CASSSPGLAHEQYF.

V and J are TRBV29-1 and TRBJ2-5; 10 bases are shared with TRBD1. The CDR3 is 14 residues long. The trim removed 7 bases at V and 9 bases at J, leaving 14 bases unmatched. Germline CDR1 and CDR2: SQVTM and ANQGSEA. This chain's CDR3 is CSGGDRGGIEAQYF. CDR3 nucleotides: TGCAGCGGGGGGGACAGGGGCGGCATCGAAGCCCAGTACTTC.

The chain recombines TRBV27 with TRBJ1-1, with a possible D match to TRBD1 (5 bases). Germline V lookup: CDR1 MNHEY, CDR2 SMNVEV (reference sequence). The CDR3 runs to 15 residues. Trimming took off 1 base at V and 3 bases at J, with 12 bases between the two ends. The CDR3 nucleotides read TGTGCCAGCAGTTTATTTGGGGCCTCGTACACTGAAGCTTTCTTT. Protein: CASSLFGASYTEAFF.

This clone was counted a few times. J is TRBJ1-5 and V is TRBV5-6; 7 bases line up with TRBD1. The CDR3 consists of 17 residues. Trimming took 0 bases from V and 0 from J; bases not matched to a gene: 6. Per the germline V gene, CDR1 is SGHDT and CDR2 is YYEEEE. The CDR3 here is CASSLGDSRYSNQPQHF. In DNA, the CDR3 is TGTGCCAGCAGCTTGGGGGACAGCAGATATAGCAATCAGCCCCAGCATTTT.

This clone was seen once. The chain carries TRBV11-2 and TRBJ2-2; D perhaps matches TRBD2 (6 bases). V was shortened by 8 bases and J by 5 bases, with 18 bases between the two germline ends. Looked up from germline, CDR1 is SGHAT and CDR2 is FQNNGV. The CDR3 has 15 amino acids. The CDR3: CASRKPGLRTGELFF. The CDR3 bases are TGTGCCAGCCGTAAACCGGGACTCCGGACCGGGGAGCTGTTTTTT.

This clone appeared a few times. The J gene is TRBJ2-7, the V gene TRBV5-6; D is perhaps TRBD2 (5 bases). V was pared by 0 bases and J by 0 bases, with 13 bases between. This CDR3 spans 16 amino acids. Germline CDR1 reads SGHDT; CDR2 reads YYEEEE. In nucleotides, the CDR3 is TGTGCCAGCAGCTTGGGGGGTTTTGGGAGCTCCTACGAGCAGTACGTC. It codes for CASSLGGFGSSYEQYV.

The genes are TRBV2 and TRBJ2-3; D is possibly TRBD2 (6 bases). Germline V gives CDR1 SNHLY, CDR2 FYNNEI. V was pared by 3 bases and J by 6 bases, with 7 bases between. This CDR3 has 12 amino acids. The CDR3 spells CASSDAGDTQYF. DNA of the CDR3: TGTGCCAGCAGTGATGCGGGGGATACGCAGTATTTT.

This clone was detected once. CDR3 sequence reads: CASSQEDLIAGGNEQYF. CDR3 in DNA: TGCGCCAGCAGCCAAGAGGACCTTATAGCGGGAGGGAACGAGCAGTACTTC. This chain connects TRBV4-1 to TRBJ2-7; 11 positions agree with TRBD2. Germline CDR1 is MGHRA and CDR2 is YSYEKL. V trimming: 0 bases; J trimming: 5 bases; junction bases outside the gene matches: 9. This CDR3 is 17 amino acids long.

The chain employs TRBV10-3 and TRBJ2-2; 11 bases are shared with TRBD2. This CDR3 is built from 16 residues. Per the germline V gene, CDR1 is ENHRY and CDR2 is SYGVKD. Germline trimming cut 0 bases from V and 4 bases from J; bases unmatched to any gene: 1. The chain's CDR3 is CAISESTSGGTGELFF. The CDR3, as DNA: TGTGCCATCAGTGAGTCTACTAGCGGGGGCACCGGGGAGCTGTTTTTT.

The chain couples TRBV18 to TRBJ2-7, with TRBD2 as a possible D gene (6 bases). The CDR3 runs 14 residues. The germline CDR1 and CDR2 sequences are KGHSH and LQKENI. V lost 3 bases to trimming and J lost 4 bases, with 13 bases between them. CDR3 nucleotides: TGTGCCAGCTCACCCCGGGACTCCATTTACGAGCAGTACTTC. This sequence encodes CASSPRDSIYEQYF.

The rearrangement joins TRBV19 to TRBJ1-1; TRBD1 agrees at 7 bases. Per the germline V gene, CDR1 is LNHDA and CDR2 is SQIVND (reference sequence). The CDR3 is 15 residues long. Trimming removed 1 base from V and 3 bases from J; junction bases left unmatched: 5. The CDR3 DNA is TGTGCCAGTAGTATAGTCACAGGGGAGGACACTGAAGCTTTCTTT. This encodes CASSIVTGEDTEAFF.